A selection of T cell receptor beta chains follows, all from one sample in a study of spatial heterogeneity in lung cancer. MiXCR, run by TCRdb on the 5' RACE reads, gives a single entry per CDR3 protein. The repertoire has 7,000 or so distinct CDR3 sequences, roughly a tenth of them found once; the top ten carry roughly 10%. The sequencing used lung tumor tissue, collected at surgery. The receptors shown here come from a female donor with early-stage non-small cell lung cancer. The CDR3 runs from the conserved cysteine through the conserved F or W.

>TRBJ1-6|TRBV7-9
CASSQGNSPLHF
>TRBJ2-2|TRBV5-4
CASSWGGGGELFF
>TRBJ1-2|TRBV7-8
CASSLLPTEYGYTF
>TRBJ2-3|TRBV28
CASSGTGSADTQYF
>TRBJ1-1|TRBV5-1
CASSFGTSTQEAFF
>TRBJ1-6|TRBV10-2
CASSPRDRGLAPLHF
>TRBJ2-4|TRBV7-3
CASSLMEGDIQYF
>TRBJ1-1|TRBV4-2
CASRRGQGGYTEAFF
>TRBJ1-4|TRBV5-4
CASSLAGTNEKLFF
>TRBJ2-3|TRBV2
CASSIRGAGDTQYF
>TRBJ1-3|TRBV5-1
CASSFGSGGNTIYF
>TRBJ2-2|TRBV20-1
CSAGQGLNTGELFF
>TRBJ2-7|TRBV18
CASSTGTSGYEQYF
>TRBJ1-6|TRBV18
CASSPGVPDSPLHF
>TRBJ2-1|TRBV18
CASSWAGGREQFF
>TRBJ2-7|TRBV5-1
CASSLQQDIREQYF
>TRBJ1-5|TRBV6-6
CASSYSPAGPQHF
>TRBJ1-2|TRBV12-3/TRBV12-4
CASSPGQLNYGYTF
>TRBJ1-5|TRBV4-2
CASSQEGARGRLHF
>TRBJ2-3|TRBV4-2
CASSQGLLDTQYF
>TRBJ2-2|TRBV12-3/TRBV12-4
CASRQGTGELFF
>TRBJ2-2|TRBV29-1
CSVKYPGLNTGELFF
>TRBJ1-1|TRBV20-1
CSAVGNRDTEAFF
>TRBJ2-3|TRBV6-1
CASSEGTGTAQGTDTQYF
>TRBJ2-7|TRBV5-4
CASNKHGTARYEQYF
>TRBJ1-1|TRBV11-3
CASSFREGLPEAFF
>TRBJ2-2|TRBV13
CASSVYYQPPGQGHGGELFF
>TRBJ1-1|TRBV7-2
CASSLQVTVNEAFF
>TRBJ2-1|TRBV7-8
CASSLLRGGRPSEQFF